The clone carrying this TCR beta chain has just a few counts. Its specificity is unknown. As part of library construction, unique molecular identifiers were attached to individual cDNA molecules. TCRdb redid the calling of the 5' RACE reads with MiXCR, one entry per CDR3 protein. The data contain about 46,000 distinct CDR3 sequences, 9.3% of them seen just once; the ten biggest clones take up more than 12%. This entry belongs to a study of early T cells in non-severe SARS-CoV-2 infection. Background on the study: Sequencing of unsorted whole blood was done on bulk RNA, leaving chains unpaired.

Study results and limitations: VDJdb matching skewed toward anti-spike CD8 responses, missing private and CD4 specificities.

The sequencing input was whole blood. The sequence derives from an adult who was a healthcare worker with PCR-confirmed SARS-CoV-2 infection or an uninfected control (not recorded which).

The CDR3 spells CASSQDRGVFENTIYF. The CDR3, as DNA: TGTGCCAGCAGCCAAGATAGGGGGGTGTTTGAAAACACCATATATTTT. The chain links TRBV4-2 to TRBJ1-3, with a weak D call TRBD1 (6 bases). Germline CDR1 and CDR2: LGHNA and YNFKEQ. The CDR3 consists of 16 residues. Trimming removed 0 bases from V and 6 bases from J, with 15 bases in between.